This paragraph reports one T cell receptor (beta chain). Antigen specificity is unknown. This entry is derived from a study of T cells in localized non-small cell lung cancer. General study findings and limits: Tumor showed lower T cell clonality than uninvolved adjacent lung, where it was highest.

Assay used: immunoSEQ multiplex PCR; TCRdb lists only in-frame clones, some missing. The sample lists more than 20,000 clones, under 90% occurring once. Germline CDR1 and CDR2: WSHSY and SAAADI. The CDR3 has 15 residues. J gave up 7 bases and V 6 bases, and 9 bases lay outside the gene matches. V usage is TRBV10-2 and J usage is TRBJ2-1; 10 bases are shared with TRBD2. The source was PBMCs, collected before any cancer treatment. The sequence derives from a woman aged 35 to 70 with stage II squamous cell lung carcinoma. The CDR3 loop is CASRPGLAEGNEQFF. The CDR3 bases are TGCGCCAGCAGACCCGGACTAGCGGAGGGGAATGAGCAGTTCTTC.